The next 27 T cell receptor beta chains were all read from a single sample in a study of vaccination and CD4 T cells after COVID-19. Treatment reported: approximately 11-day PBMC culture with coronavirus spike peptide pools or control peptides (ViraFEST assay). The antigens for these receptors are not known. Cultured CD4+ T cell DNA was sequenced using the Oncomine TCR Beta short-read assay. TCRdb fed the PCR reads into MiXCR, producing one record per CDR3 protein. Among about 5,700 distinct CDR3 sequences, 25% to 30% were seen once, and the ten largest hold 20% to 25%. Here the sequenced sample was CD4+ T cells from blood, cultured in vitro, taken after SARS-CoV-2 vaccination. The receptor set was obtained from a human donor who had recovered from COVID-19.

This clonotype has a handful of counts. The rearrangement uses TRBV28 and TRBJ1-5, with a weak D call TRBD1 (5 bases). With 7 bases removed from V and 7 bases from J, the gap between germline ends came to 17 bases. The germline CDR1 and CDR2 sequences are MDHEN and SYDVKM. This CDR3 is built from 14 residues. Here the CDR3 reads CASTISGGYQPQHF. The CDR3 DNA follows: TGTGCCAGCACCATATCGGGGGGTTACCAGCCCCAGCATTTT.

The J gene is TRBJ2-3, the V gene TRBV6-1; tentatively, D is TRBD1 (6 bases). The CDR3 loop spans 13 amino acids. Trimming took off 9 bases at V and 3 bases at J, with 13 bases between the two ends. Germline V CDR1 and CDR2: MNHNS, SASEGT. The CDR3 here is CASMDSVTDTQYF. The CDR3, as DNA: TGTGCCAGTATGGACAGTGTAACAGATACGCAGTATTTT.

This clonotype occurred a few times. The J gene is TRBJ1-6, the V gene TRBV20-1, with 10 bases lining up with TRBD1. V lost 4 bases, J lost 9 bases, and 9 bases stayed unmatched. This CDR3 comprises 15 residues. In germline, CDR1 is DFQATT, CDR2 SNEGSKA (reference sequence). The CDR3: CSATRDRGRSSPLHF. Here the CDR3 DNA reads TGCAGTGCTACACGGGACAGGGGAAGGAGTTCACCCCTCCACTTT.

V usage is TRBV7-8 and J usage is TRBJ2-1; 10 bases fit TRBD1. This CDR3 has 14 residues. The trim removed 5 bases at V and 6 bases at J, leaving 4 bases unmatched. CDR1 is SGHVS, CDR2 FQNEAQ, per germline. CDR3 sequence (DNA): TGTGCCAGCAGCCCGCGGGACAGGGGCAATGAGCAGTTCTTC. The encoded protein is CASSPRDRGNEQFF.

The V call is TRBV5-4, the J call TRBJ2-7; 9 nucleotides align to TRBD1. Germline trimming cut 4 bases from V and 2 bases from J; bases unmatched to any gene: 7. CDR1 and CDR2 from the germline V gene are SGHNT and YYREEE (reference sequence). The CDR3 covers 15 residues. The CDR3 sequence is CASSLSGTGTYEQYF. The CDR3 nucleotides read TGTGCCAGCAGCCTGTCGGGGACAGGGACCTACGAGCAGTACTTC.

The gene calls are TRBV28 and TRBJ2-3; no reliable D call. CDR1 and CDR2 from the germline V gene are MDHEN and SYDVKM. Trimming pared 3 bases from V and 2 bases from J, leaving 3 bases between. The CDR3 totals 12 residues. Here the CDR3 DNA reads TGTGCCAGCAGTTTGACCACAGATACGCAGTATTTT. Translated, it gives CASSLTTDTQYF.

The chain is built from TRBV28 and TRBJ2-7; D ambiguous. With 1 base removed from V and 0 bases from J, the gap between germline ends came to 4 bases. Germline assignment: CDR1 MDHEN and CDR2 SYDVKM. This CDR3 is 13 amino acids long. The CDR3, as DNA: TGTGCCAGCAGTTTATCGTACTCCTACGAGCAGTACTTC. Its translation is CASSLSYSYEQYF.

This clonotype has more than one count but fewer than ten. The chain uses TRBV20-1 and TRBJ2-4, with 10 bases fitting TRBD2. The J segment lost 5 bases and the V segment lost 3 bases, leaving 16 bases of the junction unmatched. This CDR3 has 18 residues. Germline V gives CDR1 DFQATT, CDR2 SNEGSKA (reference sequence). In DNA form, the CDR3 reads TGCAGTGCTAGTCTGATCGGGACTAGCGAGGCCTGGGAAAACATTCAGTACTTC. It specifies CSASLIGTSEAWENIQYF.

The gene calls are TRBV24-1 and TRBJ2-3, with TRBD2 as a possible D gene (5 bases). V lost 5 bases and J lost 2, with 13 bases in between. Germline V lookup: CDR1 KGHDR, CDR2 SFDVKD. The CDR3 extends over 15 amino acids. The CDR3 reads CATSAGSDHTDTQYF. The CDR3 region has the DNA TGTGCCACCAGTGCCGGTAGCGACCACACAGATACGCAGTATTTT.

The chain uses TRBV6-1 and TRBJ2-5; the match to TRBD2 covers 9 bases. Looked up from germline, CDR1 is MNHNS and CDR2 is SASEGT. Germline trimming cut 9 bases from V and 5 bases from J; bases unmatched to any gene: 19. There are 17 residues in the CDR3. CDR3 nucleotide sequence: TGTGCCAGTCGGGCCGGGACGGTGGCGGGGGGGGGGGAGACCCAGTACTTC. Residues: CASRAGTVAGGGETQYF.

By proportion, this clonotype is medium-sized. This sequence joins TRBV20-1 and TRBJ1-2; possibly TRBD1 for D (5 bases). CDR1 and CDR2 (germline): DFQATT, SNEGSKA (reference sequence). Deletions cut 5 bases from V and 6 bases from J, with 19 bases between. The CDR3 totals 14 residues. The CDR3 coding sequence is TGCAGTGCTCGCAACCCGGACCCAGGGCATGGCTACACCTTC. The encoded protein is CSARNPDPGHGYTF.

The J gene is TRBJ2-5, the V gene TRBV28; the match to TRBD1 covers 7 bases. The germline V gene encodes CDR1 MDHEN and CDR2 SYDVKM. With V trimmed by 5 bases and J by 1 base, 4 bases remained unmatched. This CDR3 is built from 14 residues. CDR3: CASSPGQAQETQYF. The CDR3 DNA sequence: TGTGCCAGCAGTCCTGGACAGGCCCAAGAGACCCAGTACTTC.

Within the sample, this clonotype is medium-sized. This chain links TRBV10-3 with TRBJ2-5; possible D gene TRBD2, 7 bases. The germline CDR1 and CDR2 sequences are ENHRY and SYGVKD. V lost 4 bases and J lost 1, with 10 bases in between. The CDR3 spans 14 residues. CDR3 in DNA: TGTGCCATCAGTGGGGCGGGGGCCCAAGAGACCCAGTACTTC. Encoded protein: CAISGAGAQETQYF.

The chain has TRBV6-2 or TRBV6-3 and TRBJ2-1, with D possibly called TRBD1 or TRBD2 (6 bases each). Germline CDR1 MNHEY, CDR2 SVGEGT. V was cut by 0 bases and J by 7 bases, with 10 bases left in between. The CDR3 loop spans 14 amino acids. CDR3 nucleotide sequence: TGTGCCAGCAGTTACTCGAGGGGGGTAAATGAGCAGTTCTTC. It is translated as CASSYSRGVNEQFF.

V is TRBV5-1 and J is TRBJ2-5; D might be TRBD1 (6 bases). CDR1 and CDR2 from the germline V gene are SGHRS and YFSETQ. Trimming stripped 5 bases from V and 2 bases from J, with 13 bases between. The CDR3 sequence is 14 residues long. CDR3 in DNA: TGCGCCAGCAGACCCCAGACAGGTCAAGAGACCCAGTACTTC. Amino acids: CASRPQTGQETQYF. Using reference TRBV5-1 and TRBJ2-5 for the parts outside the CDR3, the full variable domain is KAGVTQTPRYLIKTRGQQVTLSCSPISGHRSVSWYQQTPGQGLQFLFEYFSETQRNKGNFPGRFSGRQFSNSRSEMNVSTLELGDSALYLCASRPQTGQETQYFGPGTRLLVL.

This clonotype was counted between two and nine times. This chain uses TRBV24-1 with TRBJ2-3, with a possible D match to TRBD1 (5 bases). Deletions cut 12 bases from V and 3 bases from J, with 12 bases between. Per germline, CDR1 KGHDR and CDR2 SFDVKD. This CDR3 is 12 amino acids long. The CDR3 nucleotides read TGTGCCGCCGGAGCAGGGACAGATACGCAGTATTTT. The encoded protein is CAAGAGTDTQYF.

This clonotype was picked up a small number of times. CDR3 region: CAISGEDRGSPDTQYF. DNA of the CDR3: TGTGCCATCAGTGGGGAGGACAGGGGCAGCCCAGATACGCAGTATTTT. The rearrangement uses TRBV10-3 and TRBJ2-3; TRBD1 matches 9 bases. The CDR3 length is 16 residues. Trimming removed 4 bases from V and 4 bases from J; junction bases left unmatched: 9. Germline lookup yields CDR1 ENHRY and CDR2 SYGVKD.

This clonotype is deemed medium-sized. The genes are TRBV15 and TRBJ1-6, with D hard to call. This CDR3 is built from 15 residues. V lost 5 bases and J 9 bases, leaving 17 bases between the germline ends. Germline values: CDR1 LNHNV, CDR2 YYDKDF (reference sequence). The CDR3 sequence is CATSSYSGEGSPLHF. The CDR3 DNA is TGTGCCACCAGCTCCTACTCTGGGGAGGGTTCACCCCTCCACTTT.

V and J are TRBV19 and TRBJ2-3; the D is unclear. Trimming stripped 3 bases from V and 2 bases from J, with 6 bases between. The CDR3 contains 13 residues. Germline assignment: CDR1 LNHDA and CDR2 SQIVND (reference sequence). This CDR3 is CASSMGYTDTQYF. The CDR3 coding sequence is TGTGCCAGTAGTATGGGGTACACAGATACGCAGTATTTT.

The chain joins TRBV7-2 to TRBJ2-1, with 7 bases identical to TRBD1. The germline V gene has CDR1 SGHTA and CDR2 FQGNSA. The CDR3 consists of 14 residues. Trimming cost V 3 bases and J 6 bases; bases outside gene matches: 5. CDR3 DNA: TGTGCCAGCAGCTTGTCGACAGGGTTCAATGAGCAGTTCTTC. This gives the protein CASSLSTGFNEQFF.

The chain links TRBV7-9 to TRBJ1-1; possible D gene TRBD1, 5 bases. Germline loops: CDR1 SEHNR, CDR2 FQNEAQ (reference sequence). V lost 0 bases, J lost 4 bases, and 18 bases lay in between. This CDR3 contains 17 residues. The CDR3 here is CASSLAELGRGPTEAFF. The CDR3 DNA reads TGTGCCAGCAGCTTAGCAGAGTTGGGTAGGGGACCCACTGAAGCTTTCTTT.

The chain employs TRBV6-2 or TRBV6-3 and TRBJ2-1; 13 bases match TRBD2. V dropped 7 bases and J dropped 6; count of bases not matched to a gene: 9. Looked up from germline, CDR1 is MNHEY and CDR2 is SVGEGT. The CDR3 has 16 residues. The CDR3 reads CASNRAGTSGANEQFF. The CDR3 bases are TGTGCCAGCAACCGGGCCGGGACTAGCGGGGCCAATGAGCAGTTCTTC.

Relative to its sample, this clonotype is medium-sized (0.01 to 0.1%). The chain carries TRBV20-1 and TRBJ2-1, with TRBD2 matching over 8 bases. Germline-derived CDR1 and CDR2 are DFQATT and SNEGSKA (reference sequence). The CDR3 contains 13 residues. Germline trimming cut 3 bases from V and 9 bases from J; bases unmatched to any gene: 7. The DNA of the CDR3 is TGCAGTGCTAGCTCCGGGGGGGCTGGTGAGCAGTTCTTC. It encodes CSASSGGAGEQFF.

Within the sample, this clonotype is medium-sized. The chain recombines TRBV20-1 with TRBJ1-1; D is unresolved. Germline V gives CDR1 DFQATT, CDR2 SNEGSKA (reference sequence). Trimming pared 2 bases from V and 1 base from J, leaving 5 bases between. This CDR3 region has 12 residues. This chain's CDR3 is CSARPWNTEAFF. The CDR3 DNA follows: TGCAGTGCTAGACCTTGGAACACTGAAGCTTTCTTT.

This clonotype showed up just a few times. The rearrangement joins TRBV6-1 to TRBJ2-5; a weak D match, TRBD2 (5 bases). V was trimmed by 7 bases and J by 4 bases, leaving 16 bases between them. This CDR3 contains 14 residues. In germline, CDR1 is MNHNS, CDR2 SASEGT. CDR3: CASKPAETRETQYF. The CDR3 DNA follows: TGTGCCAGCAAGCCAGCGGAAACGCGAGAGACCCAGTACTTC.

This chain connects TRBV10-3 to TRBJ2-1, with 11 positions matching TRBD2. The germline CDR1 and CDR2 sequences are ENHRY and SYGVKD. J lost 9 bases, V lost 8 bases, and 9 bases had no gene match. The CDR3 covers 14 residues. CDR3 DNA sequence: TGTGCCATCGGTAGCGGGGGGGCCTCAGGTGAGCAGTTCTTC. Its translation: CAIGSGGASGEQFF.

The genes are TRBV7-2 and TRBJ1-5, with unresolved D. V was trimmed by 1 base and J by 4 bases, leaving 8 bases between them. Germline CDR1 and CDR2: SGHTA and FQGNSA. The CDR3 is made up of 14 amino acids. In nucleotides, the CDR3 is TGTGCCAGCAGCTTAGTTCCGGGAAATCAGCCCCAGCATTTT. Protein sequence: CASSLVPGNQPQHF.